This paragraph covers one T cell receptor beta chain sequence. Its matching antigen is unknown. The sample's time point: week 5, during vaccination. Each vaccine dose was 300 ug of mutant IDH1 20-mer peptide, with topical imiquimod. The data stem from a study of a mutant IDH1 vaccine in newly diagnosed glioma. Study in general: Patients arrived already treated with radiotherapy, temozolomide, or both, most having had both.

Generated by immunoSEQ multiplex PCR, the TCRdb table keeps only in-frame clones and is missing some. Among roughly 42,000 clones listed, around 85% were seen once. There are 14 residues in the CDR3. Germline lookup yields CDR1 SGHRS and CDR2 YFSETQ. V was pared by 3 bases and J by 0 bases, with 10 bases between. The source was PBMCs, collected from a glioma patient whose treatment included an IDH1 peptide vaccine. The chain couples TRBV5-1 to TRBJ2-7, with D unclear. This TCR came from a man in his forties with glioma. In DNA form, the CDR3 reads TGCGCCAGCAGCTCTCAGCAGAACTCCTACGAGCAGTACTTC. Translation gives CASSSQQNSYEQYF. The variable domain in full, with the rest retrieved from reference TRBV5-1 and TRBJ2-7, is KAGVTQTPRYLIKTRGQQVTLSCSPISGHRSVSWYQQTPGQGLQFLFEYFSETQRNKGNFPGRFSGRQFSNSRSEMNVSTLELGDSALYLCASSSQQNSYEQYFGPGTRLTVT.